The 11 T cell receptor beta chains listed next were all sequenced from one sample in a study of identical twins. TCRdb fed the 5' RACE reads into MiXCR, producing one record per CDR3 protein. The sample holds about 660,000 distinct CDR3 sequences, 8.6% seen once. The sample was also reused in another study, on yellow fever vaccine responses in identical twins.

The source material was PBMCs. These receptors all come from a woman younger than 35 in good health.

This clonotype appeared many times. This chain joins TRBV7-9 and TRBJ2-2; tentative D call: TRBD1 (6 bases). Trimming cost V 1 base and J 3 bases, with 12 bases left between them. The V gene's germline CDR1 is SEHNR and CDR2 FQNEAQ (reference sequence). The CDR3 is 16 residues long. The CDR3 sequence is CASSLGTDTYTGELFF. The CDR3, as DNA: TGTGCCAGCAGCTTAGGGACAGACACCTACACCGGGGAGCTGTTTTTT.

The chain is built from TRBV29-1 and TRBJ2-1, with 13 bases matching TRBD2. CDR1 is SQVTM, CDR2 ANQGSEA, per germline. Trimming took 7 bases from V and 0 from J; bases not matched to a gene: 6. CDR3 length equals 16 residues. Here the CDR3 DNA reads TGCAGCGCCGGACTAGCGGGGGACCACTCCTACAATGAGCAGTTCTTC. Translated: CSAGLAGDHSYNEQFF.

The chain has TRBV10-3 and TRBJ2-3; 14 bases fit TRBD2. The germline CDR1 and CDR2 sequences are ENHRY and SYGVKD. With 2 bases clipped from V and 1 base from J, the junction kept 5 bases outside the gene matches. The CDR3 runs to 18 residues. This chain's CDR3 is CAISEPPGLAGGTDTQYF. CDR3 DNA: TGTGCCATCAGTGAGCCGCCGGGACTAGCGGGGGGCACAGATACGCAGTATTTT.

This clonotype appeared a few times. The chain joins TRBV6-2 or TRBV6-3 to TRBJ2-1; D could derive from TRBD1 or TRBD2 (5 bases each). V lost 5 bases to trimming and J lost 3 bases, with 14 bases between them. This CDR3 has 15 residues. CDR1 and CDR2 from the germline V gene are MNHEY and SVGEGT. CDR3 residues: CASSIGATFYNEQFF. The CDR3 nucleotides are TGTGCCAGCAGTATCGGGGCCACCTTCTACAATGAGCAGTTCTTC.

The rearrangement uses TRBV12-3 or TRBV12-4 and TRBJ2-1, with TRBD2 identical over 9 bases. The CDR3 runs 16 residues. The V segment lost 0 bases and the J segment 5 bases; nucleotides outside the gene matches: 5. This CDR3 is CASSLAGTSRNNEQFF. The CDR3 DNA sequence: TGTGCCAGCAGTTTAGCCGGGACTAGCAGGAACAATGAGCAGTTCTTC.

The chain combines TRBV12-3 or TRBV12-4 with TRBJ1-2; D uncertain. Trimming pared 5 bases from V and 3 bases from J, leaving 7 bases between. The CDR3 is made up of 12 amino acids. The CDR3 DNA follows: TGTGCCAGCAGTGATGCTGACTATGGCTACACCTTC. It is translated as CASSDADYGYTF.

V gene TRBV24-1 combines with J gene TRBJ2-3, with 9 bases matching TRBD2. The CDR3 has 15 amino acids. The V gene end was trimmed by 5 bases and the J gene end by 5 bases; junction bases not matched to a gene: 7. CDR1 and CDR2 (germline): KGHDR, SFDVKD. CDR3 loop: CATSAGSGSGDTQYF. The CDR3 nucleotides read TGTGCCACCAGTGCAGGTAGCGGGAGCGGAGATACGCAGTATTTT.

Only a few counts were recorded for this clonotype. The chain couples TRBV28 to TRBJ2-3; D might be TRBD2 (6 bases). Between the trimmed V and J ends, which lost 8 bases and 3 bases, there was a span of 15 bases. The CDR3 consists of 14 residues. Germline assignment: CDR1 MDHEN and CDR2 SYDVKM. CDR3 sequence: CASRWASETDTQYF. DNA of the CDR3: TGTGCCAGCCGGTGGGCTAGCGAGACAGATACGCAGTATTTT.

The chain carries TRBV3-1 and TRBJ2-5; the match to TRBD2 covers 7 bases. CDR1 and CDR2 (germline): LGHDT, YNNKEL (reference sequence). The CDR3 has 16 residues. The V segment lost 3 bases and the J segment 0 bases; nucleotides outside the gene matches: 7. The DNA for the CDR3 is TGTGCCAGCAGCCAGAAGCGGGGACTGTACCAAGAGACCCAGTACTTC. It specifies CASSQKRGLYQETQYF.

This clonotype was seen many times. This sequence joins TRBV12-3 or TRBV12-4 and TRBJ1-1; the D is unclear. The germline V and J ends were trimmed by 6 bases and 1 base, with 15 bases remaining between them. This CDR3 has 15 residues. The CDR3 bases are TGTGCCAGCAGCACTTTTGGCCGAACGAACACTGAAGCTTTCTTT. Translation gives CASSTFGRTNTEAFF.

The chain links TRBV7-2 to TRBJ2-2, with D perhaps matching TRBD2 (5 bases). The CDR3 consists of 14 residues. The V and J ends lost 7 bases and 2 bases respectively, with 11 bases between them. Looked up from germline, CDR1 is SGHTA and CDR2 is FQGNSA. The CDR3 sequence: CASIPDLNTGELFF. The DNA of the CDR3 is TGTGCCAGCATCCCGGACTTAAACACCGGGGAGCTGTTTTTT.